A selection of T cell receptor beta chains follows, all from one sample in a study of identical twins. TCRdb itself ran the 5' RACE reads through MiXCR, one entry per CDR3 protein. The sample lists more than 1.5 million distinct CDR3 sequences; under 35% were seen once. Sequencing was done on a sample of cord blood. These receptors were collected from a newborn girl in good health. Each CDR3 is given with its conserved first and last residue. Fields, in order: V gene, CDR3 protein.

TRBV29-1 | CSVEYGKYGYTF
TRBV29-1 | CSVEEDSSYEQYF
TRBV4-2 | CASSQDTSTETQYF
TRBV7-2 | CASSLSPSEQYF
TRBV4-2 | CASSPRQWAGEKLFF
TRBV14 | CASSQDTGMTGNQPQHF
TRBV4-2 | CASSQDRAGTGGQNEQFF
TRBV12-5 | CAGGLVIFGTADHNEQYF
TRBV20-1 | CSVWRSYEQYF
TRBV27 | CASSLGNYQYF
TRBV20-1 | CSASPPGAEAFF
TRBV28 | CASSASGRTNYGYTF
TRBV20-1 | CSARGTSGGHNEQFF
TRBV24-1 | CATSASEKTDTQYF
TRBV28 | CASSLFQGTFPSGNTIYF
TRBV2 | CASRPRGRSTDTQYF
TRBV18 | CASSDYRVTEAFF
TRBV12-3/TRBV12-4 | CASSLARWKYF
TRBV20-1 | CSAREPGLGHEQYF
TRBV2 | CASSELNPAYTEAFF
TRBV7-7 | CASSNGQGRGNTIYF
TRBV12-3/TRBV12-4 | CASCSGADTQYF
TRBV7-2 | CASSSTSGRVYGELFF
TRBV5-1 | CASGGNTQYF
TRBV4-2 | CASSQDGKVYNEQFF
TRBV20-1 | CSARLQANNEQFF
TRBV5-5 | CASSFPGGLSGANVLTF
TRBV2 | CASKTTGGYGYTF
TRBV6-5 | CASSYSGASVHDEQFF
TRBV27 | CASLTRRGELDTEAFF
TRBV29-1 | CSVSGQGREAFF
TRBV7-9 | CASSPHRGPYGYTF
TRBV11-2 | CASNLKGAPQETQYF
TRBV7-6 | CASSLYGQTYEQYF
TRBV4-2 | CASSQGTSGRKDTQFF
TRBV9 | CASSPGSSGSYEQYF
TRBV20-1 | CSGWTGGTGELFF
TRBV7-8 | CASMPQGARNTIYF
TRBV5-1 | CASSDLREVPQTQYF
TRBV6-5 | CASSYYGTSQETQYF
TRBV27 | CASSSTGLKGPQHF
TRBV6-5 | CASSYSPIQGNYNEQFF
TRBV28 | CASSPGQGAGKQYF
TRBV12-3/TRBV12-4 | CASSRRQGASTDTQYF
TRBV11-2 | CASSDDRVLPNTEAFF
TRBV12-3/TRBV12-4 | CASSLNQGTEKLFF
TRBV29-1 | CSVTGTSETYNEQYF
TRBV2 | CASEGGVETQYF
TRBV28 | CASSPLQGNQPQHF
TRBV29-1 | CSVEGAARADTQYF
TRBV11-1 | CASSHYGLAGGPRDTQYF
TRBV12-3/TRBV12-4 | CASSLESASGADTQYF
TRBV20-1 | CSARVNYLHAETQYF
TRBV11-2 | CASSLDPGLAGDNEQFF
TRBV11-2 | CASSSFKGRAKNIQYF
TRBV28 | CASRYRDNPYF